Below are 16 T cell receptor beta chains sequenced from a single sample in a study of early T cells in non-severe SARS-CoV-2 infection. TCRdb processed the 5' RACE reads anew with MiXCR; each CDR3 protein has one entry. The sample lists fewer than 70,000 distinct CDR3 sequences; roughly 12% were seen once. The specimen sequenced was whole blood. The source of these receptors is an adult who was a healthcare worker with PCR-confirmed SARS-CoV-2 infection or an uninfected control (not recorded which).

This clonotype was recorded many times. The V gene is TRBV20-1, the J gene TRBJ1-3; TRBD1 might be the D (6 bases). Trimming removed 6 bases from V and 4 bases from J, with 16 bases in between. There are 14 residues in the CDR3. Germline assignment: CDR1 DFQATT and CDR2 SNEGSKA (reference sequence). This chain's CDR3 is CSARKTGYGNTIYF. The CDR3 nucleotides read TGCAGTGCCCGGAAGACAGGCTACGGAAACACCATATATTTT.

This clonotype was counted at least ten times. The CDR3 coding sequence is TGTGCCAGCAGTCGACAGGGGGTTGCAACTAATGAAAAACTGTTTTTT. Its translation is CASSRQGVATNEKLFF. The chain is built from TRBV6-1 and TRBJ1-4; 9 positions agree with TRBD1. The CDR3 runs 16 residues. Losses at the gene ends were 5 bases for V and 0 bases for J; bases not matched to a gene: 4. In germline, CDR1 is MNHNS, CDR2 SASEGT.

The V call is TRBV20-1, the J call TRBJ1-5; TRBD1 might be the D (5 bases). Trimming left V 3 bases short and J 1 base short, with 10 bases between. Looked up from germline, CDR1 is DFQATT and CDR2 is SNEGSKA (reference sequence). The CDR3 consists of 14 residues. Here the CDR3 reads CSASRRQSNQPQHF. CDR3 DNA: TGCAGTGCTAGTCGTCGACAGAGCAATCAGCCCCAGCATTTT.

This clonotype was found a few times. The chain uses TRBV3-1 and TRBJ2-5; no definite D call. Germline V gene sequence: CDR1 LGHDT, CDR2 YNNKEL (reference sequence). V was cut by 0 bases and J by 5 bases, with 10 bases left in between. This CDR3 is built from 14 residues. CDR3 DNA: TGTGCCAGCAGCCAAGATCCGGCATCGGAGACCCAGTACTTC. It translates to CASSQDPASETQYF.

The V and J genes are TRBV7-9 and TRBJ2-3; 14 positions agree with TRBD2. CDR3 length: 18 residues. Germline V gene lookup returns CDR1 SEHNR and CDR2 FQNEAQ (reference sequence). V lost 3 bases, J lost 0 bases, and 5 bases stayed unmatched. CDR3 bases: TGTGCCAGCAGCTTCTTAGGACTAGCGGGGGGAAGCACAGATACGCAGTATTTT. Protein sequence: CASSFLGLAGGSTDTQYF.

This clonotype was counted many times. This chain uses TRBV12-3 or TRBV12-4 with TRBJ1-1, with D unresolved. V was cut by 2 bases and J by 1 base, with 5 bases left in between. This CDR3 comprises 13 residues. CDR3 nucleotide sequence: TGTGCCAGCAGTTTATACAAGAACACTGAAGCTTTCTTT. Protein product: CASSLYKNTEAFF.

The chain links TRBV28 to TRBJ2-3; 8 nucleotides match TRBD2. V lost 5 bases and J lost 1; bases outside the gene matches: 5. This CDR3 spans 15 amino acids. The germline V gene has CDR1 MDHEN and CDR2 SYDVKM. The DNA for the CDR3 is TGTGCCAGCAGTGTCACGCGGGGGGGCACAGATACGCAGTATTTT. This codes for CASSVTRGGTDTQYF.

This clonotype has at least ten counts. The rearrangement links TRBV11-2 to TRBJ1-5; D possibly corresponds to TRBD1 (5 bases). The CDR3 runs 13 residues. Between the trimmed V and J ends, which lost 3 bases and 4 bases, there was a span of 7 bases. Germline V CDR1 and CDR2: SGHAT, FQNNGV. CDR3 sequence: CASSFGGNQPQHF. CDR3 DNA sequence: TGTGCCAGCAGCTTTGGGGGGAATCAGCCCCAGCATTTT.

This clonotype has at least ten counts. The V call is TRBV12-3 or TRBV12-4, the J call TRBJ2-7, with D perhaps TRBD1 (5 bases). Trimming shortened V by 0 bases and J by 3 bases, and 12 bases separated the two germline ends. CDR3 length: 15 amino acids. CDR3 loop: CASSLADPGFYEQYF. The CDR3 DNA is TGTGCCAGCAGTTTAGCGGATCCAGGGTTCTACGAGCAGTACTTC.

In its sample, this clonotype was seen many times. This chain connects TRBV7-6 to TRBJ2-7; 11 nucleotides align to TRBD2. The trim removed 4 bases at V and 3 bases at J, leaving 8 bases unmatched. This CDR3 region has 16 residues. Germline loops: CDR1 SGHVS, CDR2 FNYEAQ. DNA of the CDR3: TGTGCCAGCAGCTCCCGGATCGGGACTAGCGGCTACGAGCAGTACTTC. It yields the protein CASSSRIGTSGYEQYF.

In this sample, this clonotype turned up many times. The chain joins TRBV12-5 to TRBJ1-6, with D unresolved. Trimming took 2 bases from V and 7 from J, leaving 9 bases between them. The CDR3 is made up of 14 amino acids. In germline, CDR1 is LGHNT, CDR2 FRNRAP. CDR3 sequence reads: CASGLMAGNSPLHF. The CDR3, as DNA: TGTGCTAGTGGTTTGATGGCGGGGAATTCACCCCTCCACTTT.

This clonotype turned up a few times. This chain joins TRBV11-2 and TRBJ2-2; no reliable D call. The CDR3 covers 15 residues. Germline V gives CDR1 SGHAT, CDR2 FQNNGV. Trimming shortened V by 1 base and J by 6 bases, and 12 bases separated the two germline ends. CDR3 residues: CASSLVGNPPGELFF. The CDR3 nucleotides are TGTGCCAGCAGCTTAGTGGGGAATCCTCCCGGGGAGCTGTTTTTT.

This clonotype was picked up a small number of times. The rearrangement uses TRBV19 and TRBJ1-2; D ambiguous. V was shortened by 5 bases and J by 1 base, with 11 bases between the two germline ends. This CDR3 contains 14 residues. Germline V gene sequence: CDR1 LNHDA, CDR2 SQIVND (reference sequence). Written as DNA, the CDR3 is TGTGCCAGTAGTCCGGTCGAGGTTAACTATGGCTACACCTTC. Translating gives CASSPVEVNYGYTF.

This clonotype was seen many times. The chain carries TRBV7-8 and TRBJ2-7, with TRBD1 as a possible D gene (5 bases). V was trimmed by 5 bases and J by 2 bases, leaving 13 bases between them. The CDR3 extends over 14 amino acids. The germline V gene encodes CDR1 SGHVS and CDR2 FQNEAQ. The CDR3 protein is CASSGRRGPYEQYF. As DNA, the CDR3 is TGTGCCAGCAGCGGCCGTAGGGGCCCCTACGAGCAGTACTTC.

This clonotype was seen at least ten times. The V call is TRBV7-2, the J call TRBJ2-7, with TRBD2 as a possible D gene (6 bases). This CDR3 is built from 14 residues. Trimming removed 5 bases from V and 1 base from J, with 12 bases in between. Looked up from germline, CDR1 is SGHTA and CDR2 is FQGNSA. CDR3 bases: TGTGCCAGCAGCCCTCGGAGGGAATCCTACGAGCAGTACTTC. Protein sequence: CASSPRRESYEQYF.

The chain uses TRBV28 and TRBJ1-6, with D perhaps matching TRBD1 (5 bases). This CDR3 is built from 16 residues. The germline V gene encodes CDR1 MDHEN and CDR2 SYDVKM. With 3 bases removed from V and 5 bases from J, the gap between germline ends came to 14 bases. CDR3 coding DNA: TGTGCCAGCAGTTTGGGATTGGGGCCGGATAATTCACCCCTCCACTTT. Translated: CASSLGLGPDNSPLHF.